These T cell receptor beta chains were read from a single sample in a study of blood T cell repertoires in COVID-19. Sequencing used immunoSEQ multiplex PCR; TCRdb keeps in-frame clones, though not all of them. Here the sample spans 350,000 to 400,000 clones, about 87% being singletons. Material for sequencing was PBMCs or T cells enriched from blood (not recorded which). These receptors were collected from a man aged 40-49 years in a cohort exposed to, infected with or recovered from COVID-19 (not recorded which). CDR3s leave out the opening cysteine and the closing phenylalanine or tryptophan. Each record gives: J gene, V gene, CDR3 protein.

J gene: TRBJ2-1
V gene: TRBV18
CDR3 protein: ASSPPTGGLNEQF

J gene: TRBJ2-3
V gene: TRBV7-6
CDR3 protein: ASNREGTDTQY

J gene: TRBJ1-5
V gene: TRBV15
CDR3 protein: ATRTGNQPQH

J gene: TRBJ2-1
V gene: TRBV5-4
CDR3 protein: ASSIGHRAYNEQF

J gene: TRBJ1-1
V gene: TRBV13
CDR3 protein: ASTIRAMNTEAF

J gene: TRBJ2-7
V gene: TRBV27
CDR3 protein: ASSRGRSSGTYEQY

J gene: TRBJ2-4
V gene: TRBV27
CDR3 protein: ASRLTGSWAKNIQY

J gene: TRBJ1-2
V gene: TRBV12-5
CDR3 protein: ASGLVRGTVNGYT

J gene: TRBJ2-7
V gene: TRBV18
CDR3 protein: ASSPDQQGFEQY

J gene: TRBJ2-7
V gene: TRBV5-5
CDR3 protein: ASSLYRDYEQY

J gene: TRBJ2-5
V gene: TRBV5-4
CDR3 protein: ASSLEAGQETQY

J gene: TRBJ1-5
V gene: TRBV19
CDR3 protein: ASSIAGRRFQPQH

J gene: TRBJ2-3
V gene: TRBV6-5
CDR3 protein: ASSTTSTDTQY

J gene: TRBJ1-1
V gene: TRBV5-1
CDR3 protein: ASSFPGLNTEAF

J gene: TRBJ1-2
V gene: TRBV4-1
CDR3 protein: ASSQDPPDSGSMSYT

J gene: TRBJ2-3
V gene: TRBV15
CDR3 protein: ATSRGNGETQY

J gene: TRBJ2-7
V gene: TRBV5-6
CDR3 protein: ASSLRSSYEQY

J gene: TRBJ1-5
V gene: TRBV5-6
CDR3 protein: ASSQRQGDSNQPQH

J gene: TRBJ2-3
V gene: TRBV5-1
CDR3 protein: ASIDRGRGDTQY

J gene: TRBJ1-1
V gene: TRBV6-4
CDR3 protein: ASSDSRGQAF

J gene: TRBJ1-4
V gene: TRBV15
CDR3 protein: ATREGATNEKLF

J gene: TRBJ1-2
V gene: TRBV7-9
CDR3 protein: ASSLGDRGRYGYT

J gene: TRBJ2-3
V gene: TRBV5-1
CDR3 protein: ASSLDGDRFVDTQY

J gene: TRBJ1-5
V gene: TRBV27
CDR3 protein: ASSSSTWYSNQPQH

J gene: TRBJ1-1
V gene: TRBV3-1/TRBV3-2
CDR3 protein: ASRQGFTEAF

J gene: TRBJ2-2
V gene: TRBV18
CDR3 protein: ASSTGIADTGELF

J gene: TRBJ1-2
V gene: TRBV2
CDR3 protein: ASSERRAGYGYT

J gene: TRBJ2-2
V gene: TRBV5-1
CDR3 protein: ASSLLGTRRFGELF

J gene: TRBJ1-6
V gene: TRBV6-5
CDR3 protein: ASSYGGGLESPLH

J gene: TRBJ2-7
V gene: TRBV6-5
CDR3 protein: ASIGGGAAYEQY

J gene: TRBJ2-7
V gene: TRBV11-2
CDR3 protein: ASSRTSRDSLFYEQY

J gene: TRBJ2-5
V gene: TRBV6-2/TRBV6-3
CDR3 protein: ASSYSRTVGKAQY

J gene: TRBJ1-2
V gene: TRBV28
CDR3 protein: ASSQGHNYGYT

J gene: TRBJ1-2
V gene: TRBV5-1
CDR3 protein: ASSFGQGNYGYT

J gene: TRBJ1-4
V gene: TRBV18
CDR3 protein: ASSPRTGENEKLF

J gene: TRBJ2-3
V gene: TRBV11-2
CDR3 protein: ASSGASGRATDTQY

J gene: TRBJ1-1
V gene: TRBV27
CDR3 protein: ASRGGIRMGSTEAF

J gene: TRBJ1-2
V gene: TRBV18
CDR3 protein: ASSPPARNYGYT

J gene: TRBJ2-7
V gene: TRBV2
CDR3 protein: ASSPSSYEQY

J gene: TRBJ1-2
V gene: TRBV28
CDR3 protein: ASSRGGSGLDSNYGYT

J gene: TRBJ2-1
V gene: TRBV9
CDR3 protein: ASSVSRTVARRNEQF